These T cell receptor beta chains were read from a single sample in a study of neurological immune-mediated disorders. Via MiXCR, TCRdb re-called the 5' RACE reads, giving one row per CDR3 protein. The table shows roughly 45,000 distinct CDR3 sequences, with under 3.5% occurring only once. The material sequenced was PBMCs. The receptors come from a woman in her fifties or sixties with multiple sclerosis. Each CDR3 is given with its conserved first and last residue. The D gene is left open where the match is weak. Expanded clones are given a class, and other clones once, few, many or no size at all.

>.|.|TRBV11-1|TRBJ1-1
TGTGCCAGCAGCCGAAAGATGAACACTGAAGCTTTCTTT
CASSRKMNTEAFF
>many|.|TRBV5-5|TRBJ1-5
TGTGCCAGCAGCTCCGCAGGTGCAAATCAGCCCCAGCATTTT
CASSSAGANQPQHF
>many|.|TRBV5-1|TRBJ2-1
TGCGCCAGCAGCCAGCTCGGTAGCTCCTACAATGAGCAGTTCTTC
CASSQLGSSYNEQFF
>many|TRBD2|TRBV5-1|TRBJ2-2
TGCGCCAGCAGCTTGGGTAGCGGGGGCTACACCGGGGAGCTGTTTTTT
CASSLGSGGYTGELFF
>many|.|TRBV5-1|TRBJ2-3
TGCGCCAGCACCGAGGTCGGTGGGGATACGCAGTATTTT
CASTEVGGDTQYF
>many|TRBD1|TRBV7-9|TRBJ2-7
TGTGCCAGCAGCCCAATGGGCCCCGGGACAGGAGGGCGCGAGCAGTACTTC
CASSPMGPGTGGREQYF
>many|TRBD1|TRBV3-1|TRBJ1-2
TGTGCCAGCAGCCCCTGGGACAGGGCGGACTATGGCTACACCTTC
CASSPWDRADYGYTF
>many|TRBD2|TRBV5-1|TRBJ2-3
TGCGCCAGCAGCTTGGTGCTAGCGGGGACAGATACGCAGTATTTT
CASSLVLAGTDTQYF
>many|.|TRBV7-2|TRBJ1-3
TGTGCCAGCAGCCCCGCCTTTGGCTCTGGAAACACCATATATTTT
CASSPAFGSGNTIYF
>many|TRBD1|TRBV12-3/TRBV12-4|TRBJ1-3
TGTGCCAGCAGATCGACAGGGGGCAAGTATGGAAACACCATATATTTT
CASRSTGGKYGNTIYF
>many|.|TRBV11-2|TRBJ2-3
TGTGCCAGCAGCTTAGATCTGGGCACAGATACGCAGTATTTT
CASSLDLGTDTQYF
>many|.|TRBV29-1|TRBJ1-4
TGCAGCGTTGAGGTACAGGAAAAACTGTTTTTT
CSVEVQEKLFF
>many|.|TRBV5-1|TRBJ1-2
TGCGCCAGCAGCTTGGCCCCGACAGAGGATGGCTACACCTTC
CASSLAPTEDGYTF
>.|.|TRBV2|TRBJ2-2
TGTGCCAGCGTCTATGACGGCTTGAACACCGGGGAGCTGTTTTTT
CASVYDGLNTGELFF
>many|.|TRBV6-5|TRBJ1-1
TGTGCCAGCAGTTTACTCGGACAAGGCTCAGCTTTCTTT
CASSLLGQGSAFF
>many|.|TRBV15|TRBJ2-1
TGTGCCACCAGCACTTCGCGCGTGGCGGGTTACAATGAGCAGTTCTTC
CATSTSRVAGYNEQFF
>many|.|TRBV5-1|TRBJ1-1
TGCGCCAGCTCCCGCGAGGTTGGGAACACTGAAGCTTTCTTT
CASSREVGNTEAFF
>many|TRBD1|TRBV7-9|TRBJ1-6
TGTGCCAGCAGCTCCTGGCCACAGGGGACAGTTATTAATTCACCCCTCCACTTT
CASSSWPQGTVINSPLHF
>many|.|TRBV5-6|TRBJ2-1
TGTGCCAGCACCCTGGACCTGGGCGGTGATGAGCAGTTCTTC
CASTLDLGGDEQFF
>many|TRBD1|TRBV9|TRBJ1-2
TGTGCCAGCAGCGCCTCCCCCGGGACAGGCTTTTATGGCTACACCTTC
CASSASPGTGFYGYTF
>many|.|TRBV7-3|TRBJ2-2
TGTGCCAGCAGCCCACAAGGCGGGGGCGGGTACACCGGGGAGCTGTTTTTT
CASSPQGGGGYTGELFF
>medium-sized|.|TRBV20-1|TRBJ2-3
TGCAGTGCTAGACCCAGGACTAGCACAGATACGCAGTATTTT
CSARPRTSTDTQYF
>many|TRBD1|TRBV20-1|TRBJ1-1
TGCAGTGCCCTTGATACAGGGGGGGGAGCTTTCTTT
CSALDTGGGAFF
>many|.|TRBV5-1|TRBJ2-2
TGCGCCAGCAGCTTGGCTGTCACCGGGGAGCTGTTTTTT
CASSLAVTGELFF
>few|TRBD2|TRBV14|TRBJ2-1
TGTGCCAGCAGCCAGGGACTAGCGGGGTACAATGAGCAGTTCTTC
CASSQGLAGYNEQFF
>many|.|TRBV6-5|TRBJ2-1
TGTGCCAGCAGTTACACCCGCTACAATGAGCAGTTCTTC
CASSYTRYNEQFF
>.|.|TRBV30|TRBJ1-6
TGTGCCTGGAGCCCCGGCAGGGATAATTCACCCCTCCACTTT
CAWSPGRDNSPLHF
>many|TRBD1|TRBV5-6|TRBJ1-2
TGTGCCAGCAGCGATAAAGGGACAGACTATGGCTACACCTTC
CASSDKGTDYGYTF
>many|TRBD1|TRBV5-6|TRBJ2-1
TGTGCCAGCAGCGCGGGACAGGGTACCTACAATGAGCAGTTCTTC
CASSAGQGTYNEQFF
>many|TRBD1|TRBV18|TRBJ1-2
TGTGCCAGCTCGCGGGACAGGGACAGTTCTGGCTACACCTTC
CASSRDRDSSGYTF
>many|TRBD2|TRBV7-2|TRBJ2-3
TGTGCCAGCAGTCCTACTAGCGGGGGGGGGGTAGTCGTCACAGATACGCAGTATTTT
CASSPTSGGGVVVTDTQYF
>many|TRBD1|TRBV12-3/TRBV12-4|TRBJ1-3
TGTGCCAGCAGCCGCGGGACAGGGTTGGGAAACACCATATATTTT
CASSRGTGLGNTIYF
>many|.|TRBV27|TRBJ1-2
TGTGCCAGCAGTTTCGACCGTAACTATGGCTACACCTTC
CASSFDRNYGYTF
>many|.|TRBV11-1|TRBJ2-1
TGTGCCAGCAGTATTCGGAGGAGCTCCTACAATGAGCAGTTCTTC
CASSIRRSSYNEQFF
>many|TRBD1|TRBV5-1|TRBJ1-4
TGCGCCAGCAGCTCGAATCTGGACAGGGATGAAAAACTGTTTTTT
CASSSNLDRDEKLFF
>many|.|TRBV5-1|TRBJ2-3
TGCGCCAGCAGCGGGGGGGATACGCAGTATTTT
CASSGGDTQYF
>many|TRBD1|TRBV6-6|TRBJ2-2
TGTGCCAGCAGTTACCCAACAGGGGGCTCTAACACCGGGGAGCTGTTTTTT
CASSYPTGGSNTGELFF
>many|TRBD2|TRBV20-1|TRBJ2-1
TGCAGTGCCGCGGACTTTAGCGGGAGTCGGAACAATGAGCAGTTCTTC
CSAADFSGSRNNEQFF
>many|.|TRBV12-3/TRBV12-4|TRBJ1-6
TGTGCCAGCAGTGATCAGGGGAGGGCCTATAATTCACCCCTCCACTTT
CASSDQGRAYNSPLHF
>many|TRBD1|TRBV5-1|TRBJ2-6
TGCGCCAGCAGCTTGGAACCTCCGGGACAGGGGACCAACGTCCTGACTTTC
CASSLEPPGQGTNVLTF
>many|TRBD2|TRBV20-1|TRBJ2-1
TGCAGTGCTAATACCATCGGGAGGAACGACAATGAGCAGTTCTTC
CSANTIGRNDNEQFF
>many|TRBD1|TRBV5-6|TRBJ1-2
TGTGCCAGCAGCCAAAAACCGAGACAGGGGAACTATGGCTACACCTTC
CASSQKPRQGNYGYTF
>many|.|TRBV20-1|TRBJ1-1
TGCAGTGCTAGTCACGGGGTGGGGGGCACTGAAGCTTTCTTT
CSASHGVGGTEAFF
>many|TRBD1|TRBV5-1|TRBJ2-1
TGCGCCAGCAGTGCCGGTACACAGGGGAATAGTGAGCAGTTCTTC
CASSAGTQGNSEQFF
>many|TRBD2|TRBV3-1|TRBJ2-1
TGTGCCAGCAGCCAAAACCCAGGGCAGCGGGAGGGCCAATTCTTC
CASSQNPGQREGQFF
>many|.|TRBV5-1|TRBJ1-1
TGCGCCAGCAGCTTGGTATCCGGGACTGAAGCTTTCTTT
CASSLVSGTEAFF
>many|.|TRBV10-2|TRBJ1-5
TGCGCCAGTACAGAGAGCAATCAGCCCCAGCATTTT
CASTESNQPQHF
>many|TRBD2|TRBV20-1|TRBJ2-3
TGCAGTGCTAGGTCTAGCGGGGGGGTCGGTACGCAGTATTTT
CSARSSGGVGTQYF
>many|TRBD2|TRBV20-1|TRBJ2-3
TGCAGTGCTAGACTAGCGGACACAGATACGCAGTATTTT
CSARLADTDTQYF
>many|TRBD1|TRBV15|TRBJ1-6
TGTGCCACCAGCACCGGACAGGCATATAATTCACCCCTCCACTTT
CATSTGQAYNSPLHF
>many|TRBD1|TRBV3-1|TRBJ1-1
TGTGCCAGCAGGGACAGGGGGCTTGGCACTGAAGCTTTCTTT
CASRDRGLGTEAFF
>many|.|TRBV4-2|TRBJ1-2
TGTGCCAGCAGCCACGGACAGAATTTCGGCTACACCTTC
CASSHGQNFGYTF
>many|.|TRBV20-1|TRBJ1-6
TGCAGTGCTGGGGGACGAATTGGCACGGATTCACCCCTCCACTTT
CSAGGRIGTDSPLHF
>many|TRBD2|TRBV7-6|TRBJ2-1
TGTGCCAGCAGCTTAGCGGGGGGGATACTAGCGGGAGGTAGGGATGAGCAGTTCTTC
CASSLAGGILAGGRDEQFF
>many|TRBD2|TRBV20-1|TRBJ2-5
TGCAGTGCTAGAAGGACTAGCGGGGGAGAGACCCAGTACTTC
CSARRTSGGETQYF
>many|.|TRBV7-9|TRBJ1-5
TGTGCCAGCAGCCGAGGAGGGAATCAGCCCCAGCATTTT
CASSRGGNQPQHF
>many|.|TRBV30|TRBJ2-6
TGTGCCTGGAGTAGGGGCAGGATTAGCTCTGGGGCCAACGTCCTGACTTTC
CAWSRGRISSGANVLTF
>many|.|TRBV12-3/TRBV12-4|TRBJ2-3
TGTGCCAGCAGTACCCCCGAACGGTCGGGAAATACGCAGTATTTT
CASSTPERSGNTQYF
>many|.|TRBV20-1|TRBJ2-3
TGCAGTGCTAGGAGGGGGGACACCACAGATACGCAGTATTTT
CSARRGDTTDTQYF